These 6 T cell receptor beta chains share one sample of origin, sequenced in a study of response to subunit inactivated influenza vaccine. Via MiXCR, TCRdb re-called the RT-PCR reads, giving one row per CDR3 protein. The sample records roughly 650,000 distinct CDR3 sequences, 15% to 18% being singletons. Source: PBMCs from blood, taken roughly 12 days after vaccination. The source is a man aged 50-60 years who received an inactivated influenza vaccine.

This clonotype has a handful of counts. The chain has TRBV20-1 and TRBJ1-2; D gene unclear. CDR3 length equals 13 residues. V lost 6 bases and J lost 5, with 16 bases in between. Germline V gene data show CDR1 as DFQATT and CDR2 as SNEGSKA (reference sequence). The DNA of the CDR3 is TGCAGTGCGACCGGGTCCGGAGGGTATGGCTACACCTTC. It specifies CSATGSGGYGYTF.

There are a few counts of this clonotype. The CDR3 sequence: CASSRLAGTKNIQYF. The CDR3 region has the DNA TGTGCCAGCAGCCGACTAGCGGGGACCAAAAACATTCAGTACTTC. The rearrangement uses TRBV6-2 or TRBV6-3 and TRBJ2-4, with 11 bases identical to TRBD2. Trimming took 6 bases from V and 2 from J; bases not matched to a gene: 3. The CDR3 has 15 amino acids. The germline gives CDR1 MNHEY, CDR2 SVGEGT.

This clonotype was picked up a small number of times. V and J are TRBV28 and TRBJ2-3; 8 bases are a match to TRBD2. This CDR3 comprises 15 residues. The V gene end was trimmed by 5 bases and the J gene end by 0 bases; junction bases not matched to a gene: 4. Germline V CDR1 and CDR2: MDHEN, SYDVKM. CDR3 bases: TGTGCCAGCAGTCTAGCGGGCTCAAGCACAGATACGCAGTATTTT. This gives the protein CASSLAGSSTDTQYF.

The V gene is TRBV6-1, the J gene TRBJ1-2; D uncertain. Germline CDR1 is MNHNS and CDR2 is SASEGT. This CDR3 is 13 amino acids long. V lost 6 bases to trimming and J lost 4 bases, with 12 bases between them. In DNA form, the CDR3 reads TGTGCCAGCAGGGGATCTATCCGCTATGGCTACACCTTC. This gives the protein CASRGSIRYGYTF.

The chain links TRBV5-6 to TRBJ1-1; D uncertain. CDR3 length: 12 amino acids. Trimming took off 1 base at V and 4 bases at J, with 5 bases between the two ends. Germline loops: CDR1 SGHDT, CDR2 YYEEEE. The CDR3 spells CASSLLITEAFF. CDR3 nucleotide sequence: TGTGCCAGCAGCTTGTTGATCACTGAAGCTTTCTTT.

The chain is built from TRBV4-3 and TRBJ2-1; 10 bases fit TRBD2. Germline V gene sequence: CDR1 LGHNA, CDR2 YSLEER. The CDR3 is 16 amino acids. J lost 9 bases, V lost 0 bases, and 8 bases had no gene match. As DNA, the CDR3 is TGCGCCAGCAGCCAAGAACTAGCGGGAACAGTAACTGAGCAGTTCTTC. This gives the protein CASSQELAGTVTEQFF.